The clone carrying this TCR beta chain has a single count. Its specificity is not known. The sample comes from a study of resident and recirculating memory T cells in vitiligo. Study at large: Each patient gave two lesional and two nonlesional epidermal shave biopsies, plus PBMCs. Whole-study results and caveats: Different lesions suggested infiltration by different T cell clones. No unique dominant TCR clone was found in vitiligo lesions.

V shed 5 bases and J 6 bases; nucleotides not matched to a gene: 11. The CDR3 is 17 residues long. From germline, CDR1 is LNHDA and CDR2 SQIVND (reference sequence). Patients who had received treatment within the previous three months were excluded. The repertoire was sequenced with immunoSEQ multiplex PCR; TCRdb's copy has only in-frame clones and lacks some. The data contain 40,000 to 45,000 clones, over 90% of them singletons. The rearrangement joins TRBV19 to TRBJ2-2; 11 bases are shared with TRBD1. Sequencing was done on a sample of blood. The sequence came from a male donor with vitiligo. Here the CDR3 DNA reads TGTGCCAGTAGTCCGGGCCTCGGACAGGGGGCCCCCGGGGAGCTGTTTTTT. This translates into CASSPGLGQGAPGELFF. Looking up the rest from reference TRBV19 and TRBJ2-2 gives the full variable domain: DGGITQSPKYLFRKEGQNVTLSCEQNLNHDAMYWYRQDPGQGLRLIYYSQIVNDFQKGDIAEGYSVSREKKESFPLTVTSAQKNPTAFYLCASSPGLGQGAPGELFFGEGSRLTVL.